Listed below are T cell receptor beta chains from one sample, sequenced in a study of beta chain features in type 1 diabetes. Clones were sequenced by immunoSEQ multiplex PCR, and TCRdb holds only the in-frame ones, with some missing. Of hundreds of thousands of clones detected, around 12% appear once; the ten largest clones hold roughly 0.015%. Sequencing was performed on naive CD4+ T cells from blood. Receptors originate from a man younger than 35 in good health. Each CDR3 is given with its conserved first and last residue. A D gene is named only where the DNA matches it firmly. A row's size may be missing; if present it is once, few, many or a size class.

>TRBV6-5|.|.|TRBJ2-7
CAIRSTGSSYEQYF
TGTGCCATCAGGAGTACAGGGAGCTCCTACGAGCAGTACTTC
>TRBV28|few|TRBD2|TRBJ2-1
CASSLWTSGRGEQFF
TGTGCCAGCAGTCTATGGACTAGCGGGAGGGGTGAGCAGTTCTTC
>TRBV6-5|.|.|TRBJ2-3
CASSYRGDTQYF
TGTGCCAGCAGTTACCGAGGAGATACGCAGTATTTT
>TRBV30|.|.|TRBJ2-7
CAWRGGLYEQYF
TGTGCCTGGAGGGGGGGACTCTACGAGCAGTACTTC
>TRBV5-1|few|.|TRBJ2-5
CASSLPGRETQYF
TGCGCCAGCAGCTTGCCAGGGCGAGAGACCCAGTACTTC
>TRBV19|few|.|TRBJ2-1
CASSIAGSYNEQFF
TGTGCCAGTAGTATAGCTGGGAGCTACAATGAGCAGTTCTTC
>TRBV19|.|.|TRBJ2-7
CASSSDRWKGAYEQYF
TGTGCCAGTAGTTCCGACAGGTGGAAGGGAGCCTACGAGCAGTACTTC
>TRBV5-4|few|TRBD1|TRBJ1-1
CASSQYRDSSAEAFF
TGTGCCAGCAGCCAGTATAGGGACAGTTCCGCTGAAGCTTTCTTT
>TRBV7-6|few|TRBD1|TRBJ2-7
CASSLSDRANYEQYF
TGTGCCAGCAGCCTCTCCGACAGGGCCAACTACGAGCAGTACTTC
>TRBV30|.|TRBD2|TRBJ2-3
CAWSVLSRVAGTGGTQYF
TGTGCCTGGAGTGTACTGAGTCGGGTGGCGGGGACGGGAGGTACGCAGTATTTT
>TRBV9|.|.|TRBJ1-2
CASSVLGGGNYGYTF
TGTGCCAGCAGCGTACTCGGGGGAGGTAACTATGGCTACACCTTC
>TRBV29-1|.|.|TRBJ2-5
CSVERQGGETQYF
TGCAGCGTCGAGCGCCAGGGGGGAGAGACCCAGTACTTC
>TRBV7-9|few|.|TRBJ1-4
CASSFAGARDEKLFF
TGTGCCAGCAGCTTCGCAGGGGCACGGGATGAAAAACTGTTTTTT
>TRBV5-1|.|.|TRBJ2-7
CASSPILTGSYEQYF
TGCGCCAGCAGCCCAATACTGACAGGTTCCTACGAGCAGTACTTC
>TRBV4-3|few|.|TRBJ2-3
CASSQDPSVTDTQYF
TGCGCCAGCAGCCAAGACCCTAGTGTCACAGATACGCAGTATTTT
>TRBV5-4|.|.|TRBJ2-5
CASSLEQGRETQYF
TGTGCCAGCAGCTTGGAACAGGGGAGGGAGACCCAGTACTTC
>TRBV5-6|.|.|TRBJ1-1
CASTRRGNTEAFF
TGTGCCAGCACCCGGAGAGGGAACACTGAAGCTTTCTTT
>TRBV7-6|few|.|TRBJ1-2
CASSLGGYGYTF
TGTGCCAGCAGCTTAGGAGGGTATGGCTACACCTTC
>TRBV15|few|.|TRBJ1-2
CATSPRGGIAYGYTF
TGTGCCACCAGCCCCCGCGGGGGGATCGCCTATGGCTACACCTTC
>TRBV18|few|TRBD1|TRBJ1-6
CASSPAGTGGTMYNSPLHF
TGTGCCAGCTCACCCGCCGGGACAGGGGGCACTATGTATAATTCACCCCTCCACTTT
>TRBV25-1|.|TRBD1|TRBJ2-3
CASSPKRQGSTDTQYF
TGTGCCAGCAGTCCCAAACGACAGGGGAGCACAGATACGCAGTATTTT
>TRBV28|few|TRBD1|TRBJ1-5
CASSPYRGGQPQHF
TGTGCCAGCAGTCCGTACAGGGGTGGACAGCCCCAGCATTTT
>TRBV9|.|TRBD2|TRBJ2-2
CASSAREGGTGELFF
TGTGCCAGCAGCGCCCGGGAGGGGGGCACCGGGGAGCTGTTTTTT
>TRBV28|.|TRBD2|TRBJ2-3
CAIGGADTQYF
TGTGCCATCGGGGGGGCAGATACGCAGTATTTT
>TRBV30|.|TRBD2|TRBJ2-3
CAWAGGQSTDTQYF
TGTGCCTGGGCGGGGGGGCAGAGCACAGATACGCAGTATTTT
>TRBV4-3|few|.|TRBJ2-1
CASSRTDNEQFF
TGCGCCAGCAGCAGAACAGACAATGAGCAGTTCTTC
>TRBV30|few|TRBD1|TRBJ2-7
CAWTPGTGIDEQYF
TGTGCCTGGACTCCCGGGACAGGGATCGACGAGCAGTACTTC
>TRBV5-1|.|.|TRBJ1-1
CASSLVYKKNTEAFF
TGCGCCAGCAGCTTGGTTTACAAAAAGAACACTGAAGCTTTCTTT
>TRBV13|few|.|TRBJ1-2
CASSHGREYGYTF
TGTGCCAGCAGTCATGGACGGGAGTATGGCTACACCTTC
>TRBV7-2|.|TRBD2|TRBJ2-2
CASSLVSGGGTGELFF
TGTGCCAGCAGCTTAGTTAGCGGGGGCGGAACCGGGGAGCTGTTTTTT
>TRBV5-1|.|.|TRBJ2-6
CASNPDGANVLTF
TGCGCCAGCAATCCAGATGGGGCCAACGTCCTGACTTTC
>TRBV7-2|few|TRBD1|TRBJ2-7
CASTLRGRHEQYF
TGTGCCAGCACTCTCAGGGGGCGCCACGAGCAGTACTTC
>TRBV4-3|few|TRBD2|TRBJ2-1
CASSQDPSGGLGYNEQFF
TGCGCCAGCAGCCAAGATCCTAGCGGGGGGCTGGGTTACAATGAGCAGTTCTTC
>TRBV7-2|.|TRBD2|TRBJ2-2
CASSIRSGGDGELFF
TGTGCCAGCAGCATCCGTAGCGGGGGGGACGGGGAGCTGTTTTTT
>TRBV1|.|.|TRBJ2-2
CTSSQAGSRSGELFF
TGCACCAGCAGCCAAGCGGGATCCCGGTCCGGGGAGCTGTTTTTT
>TRBV28|few|TRBD1|TRBJ1-5
CASSLMGQGAESQPQHF
TGTGCCAGCAGTTTGATGGGACAGGGGGCTGAAAGTCAGCCCCAGCATTTT
>TRBV30|few|.|TRBJ1-1
CAWRTGLNTEAFF
TGTGCCTGGAGAACAGGGCTGAACACTGAAGCTTTCTTT
>TRBV6-5|few|TRBD2|TRBJ2-1
CASIRASGGAGEQFF
TGTGCCAGCATAAGGGCTAGCGGGGGGGCTGGAGAGCAGTTCTTC
>TRBV5-5|.|TRBD1|TRBJ1-4
CASSSGTGYEKLFF
TGTGCCAGCAGTTCCGGGACAGGATATGAAAAACTGTTTTTT
>TRBV30|few|.|TRBJ1-5
CAWSAGEFQPQHF
TGTGCCTGGAGTGCCGGGGAATTTCAGCCCCAGCATTTT
>TRBV30|.|.|TRBJ2-7
CAWSTRIGGGRF
TGTGCCTGGAGTACAAGAATAGGGGGTGGGCGCTTC
>TRBV30|few|.|TRBJ1-4
CAWSLQINEKLFF
TGTGCCTGGAGTCTACAGATTAATGAAAAACTGTTTTTT
>TRBV20-1|.|TRBD1|TRBJ2-7
CIAQGNEQYF
TGCATCGCACAGGGGAACGAGCAGTACTTC
>TRBV6-5|.|.|TRBJ2-7
CASSPGLPIGEQYF
TGTGCCAGCAGCCCGGGACTCCCTATAGGAGAGCAGTACTTC
>TRBV9|.|.|TRBJ2-5
CASSVSAGETQYF
TGTGCCAGCAGCGTAAGTGCGGGCGAGACCCAGTACTTC
>TRBV9|few|TRBD2|TRBJ2-5
CASSVGPAGGEETQYF
TGTGCCAGCAGCGTAGGCCCAGCGGGGGGGGAAGAGACCCAGTACTTC
>TRBV7-2|few|.|TRBJ2-5
CASSLARAETQYF
TGTGCCAGCAGCTTAGCCAGGGCGGAGACCCAGTACTTC
>TRBV7-9|.|.|TRBJ1-2
CASSQSNYGYTF
TGTGCCAGCAGCCAGTCTAACTATGGCTACACCTTC
>TRBV5-1|few|TRBD2|TRBJ2-2
CASRSGTNTGELFF
TGCGCCAGTAGAAGCGGGACGAACACCGGGGAGCTGTTTTTT
>TRBV29-1|few|.|TRBJ2-7
CSVVQAYEQYF
TGCAGCGTTGTACAGGCGTACGAGCAGTACTTC